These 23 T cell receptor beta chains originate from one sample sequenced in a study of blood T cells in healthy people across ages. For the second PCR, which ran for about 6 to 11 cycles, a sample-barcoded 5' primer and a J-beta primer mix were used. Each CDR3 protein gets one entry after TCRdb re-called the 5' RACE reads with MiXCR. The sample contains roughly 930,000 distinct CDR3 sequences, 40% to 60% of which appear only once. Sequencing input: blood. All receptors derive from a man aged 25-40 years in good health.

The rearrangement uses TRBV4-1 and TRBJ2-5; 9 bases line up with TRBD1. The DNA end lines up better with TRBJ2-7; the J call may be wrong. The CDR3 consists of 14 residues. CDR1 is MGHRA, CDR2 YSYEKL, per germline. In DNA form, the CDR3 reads TGCGCCAGCAGCCTAATGGACAGGGGCTACGAGCAGTACTTC. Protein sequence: CASSLMDRGYEQYF.

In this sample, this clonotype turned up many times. The CDR3 coding sequence is TGTGCCACCAGTGCTCCCCTAGGAGCGGGGGGTAACTACGAGCAGTACTTC. Translation: CATSAPLGAGGNYEQYF. The V gene is TRBV24-1, the J gene TRBJ2-7, with 9 bases that match TRBD2. Germline CDR1 reads KGHDR; CDR2 reads SFDVKD. The J segment lost 3 bases and the V segment lost 5 bases, leaving 13 bases of the junction unmatched. The CDR3 has 17 residues.

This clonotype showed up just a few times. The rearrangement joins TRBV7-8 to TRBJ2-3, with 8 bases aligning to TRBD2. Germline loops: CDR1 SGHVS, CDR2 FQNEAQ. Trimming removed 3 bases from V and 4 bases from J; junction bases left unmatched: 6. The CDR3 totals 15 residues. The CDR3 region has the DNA TGTGCCAGCAGCTTTCGGGGGGGCCGGGCAGATACGCAGTATTTT. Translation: CASSFRGGRADTQYF.

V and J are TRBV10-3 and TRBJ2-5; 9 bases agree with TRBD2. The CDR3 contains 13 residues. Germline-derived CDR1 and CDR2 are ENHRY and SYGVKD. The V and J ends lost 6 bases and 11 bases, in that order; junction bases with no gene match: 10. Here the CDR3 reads CAISRSGGNEQYF. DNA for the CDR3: TGTGCCATCAGCCGTAGCGGGGGAAATGAGCAGTACTTC.

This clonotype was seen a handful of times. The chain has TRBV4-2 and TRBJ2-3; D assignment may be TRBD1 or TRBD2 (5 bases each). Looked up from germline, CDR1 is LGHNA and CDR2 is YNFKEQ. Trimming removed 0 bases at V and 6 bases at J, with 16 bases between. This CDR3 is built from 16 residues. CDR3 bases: TGTGCCAGCAGCCAAGATGTGCGGGCTGGGGCGGATACGCAGTATTTT. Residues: CASSQDVRAGADTQYF.

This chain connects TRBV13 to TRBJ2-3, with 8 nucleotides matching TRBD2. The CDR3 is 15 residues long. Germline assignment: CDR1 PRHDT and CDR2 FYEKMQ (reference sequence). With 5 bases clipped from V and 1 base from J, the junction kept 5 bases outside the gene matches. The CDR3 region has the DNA TGTGCCAGCAGCGCCGGGGGGGGCGGCACAGATACGCAGTATTTT. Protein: CASSAGGGGTDTQYF. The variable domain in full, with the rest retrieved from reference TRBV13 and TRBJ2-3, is AAGVIQSPRHLIKEKRETATLKCYPIPRHDTVYWYQQGPGQDPQFLISFYEKMQSDKGSIPDRFSAQQFSDYHSELNMSSLELGDSALYFCASSAGGGGTDTQYFGPGTRLTVL.

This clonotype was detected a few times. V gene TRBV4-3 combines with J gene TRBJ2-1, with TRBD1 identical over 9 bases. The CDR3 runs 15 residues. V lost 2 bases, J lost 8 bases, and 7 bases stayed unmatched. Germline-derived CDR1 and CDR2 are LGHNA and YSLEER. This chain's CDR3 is CASSQIRDREDEQFF. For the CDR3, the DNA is TGCGCCAGCAGCCAAATACGGGACAGGGAAGATGAGCAGTTCTTC.

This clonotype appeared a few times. In DNA, the CDR3 is TGTGCCAGCAGCTGGGACCGCCTCAATGAGCAGTTCTTC. Protein sequence: CASSWDRLNEQFF. The rearrangement joins TRBV28 to TRBJ2-1, with D perhaps given as TRBD1 or TRBD2 (5 bases each). V lost 6 bases and J 6 bases, leaving 12 bases between the germline ends. This CDR3 comprises 13 residues. The germline V gene encodes CDR1 MDHEN and CDR2 SYDVKM.

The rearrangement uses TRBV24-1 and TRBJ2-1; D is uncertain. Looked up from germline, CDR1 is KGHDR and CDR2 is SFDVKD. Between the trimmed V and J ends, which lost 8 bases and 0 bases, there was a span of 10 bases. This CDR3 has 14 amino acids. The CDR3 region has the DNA TGTGCCACCACCGGCGGCAGCTCCTACAATGAGCAGTTCTTC. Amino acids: CATTGGSSYNEQFF.

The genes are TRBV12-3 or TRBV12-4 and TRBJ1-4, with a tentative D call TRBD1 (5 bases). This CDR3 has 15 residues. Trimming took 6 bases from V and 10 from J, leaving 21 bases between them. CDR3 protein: CASSPTRAGVRKLFF. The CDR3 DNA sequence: TGTGCCAGCAGCCCCACCAGGGCAGGAGTACGAAAACTGTTTTTT.

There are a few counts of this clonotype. CDR3 region: CASSLRGQGNEQFF. The CDR3 bases are TGTGCCAGCAGCTTACGCGGGCAAGGCAATGAGCAGTTCTTC. The chain carries TRBV7-3 and TRBJ2-1; D is possibly TRBD2 (5 bases). This CDR3 region has 14 residues. Trimming removed 2 bases from V and 6 bases from J, with 11 bases in between. The germline V gene encodes CDR1 SGHTA and CDR2 FQGTGA. Supplemented by reference TRBV7-3 and TRBJ2-1, the full variable domain reads GAGVSQTPSNKVTEKGKYVELRCDPISGHTALYWYRQSLGQGPEFLIYFQGTGAADDSGLPNDRFFAVRPEGSVSTLKIQRTERGDSAVYLCASSLRGQGNEQFFGPGTRLTVL.

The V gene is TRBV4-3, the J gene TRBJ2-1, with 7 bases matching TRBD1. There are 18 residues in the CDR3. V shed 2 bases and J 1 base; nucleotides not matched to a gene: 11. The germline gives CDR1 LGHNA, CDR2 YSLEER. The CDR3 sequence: CASSQLPLTGVSYNEQFF. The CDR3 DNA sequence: TGCGCCAGCAGCCAACTACCCTTAACAGGGGTATCCTACAATGAGCAGTTCTTC.

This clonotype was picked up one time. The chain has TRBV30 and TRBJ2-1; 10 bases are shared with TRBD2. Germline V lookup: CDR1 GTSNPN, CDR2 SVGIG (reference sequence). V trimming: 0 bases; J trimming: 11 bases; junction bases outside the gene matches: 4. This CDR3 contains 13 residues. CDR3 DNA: TGTGCCTGGAGTGTACTGACTAGCGGGCAGCAGTTCTTC. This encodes CAWSVLTSGQQFF.

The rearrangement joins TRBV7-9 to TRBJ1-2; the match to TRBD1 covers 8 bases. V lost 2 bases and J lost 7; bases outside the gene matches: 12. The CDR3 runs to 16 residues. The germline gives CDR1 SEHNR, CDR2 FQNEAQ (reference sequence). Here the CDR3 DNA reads TGTGCCAGCAGCTTAACAGGGGGGGCTCTTATAAGTGGCTACACCTTC. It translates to CASSLTGGALISGYTF. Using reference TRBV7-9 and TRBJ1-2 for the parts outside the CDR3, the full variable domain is DTGVSQNPRHKITKRGQNVTFRCDPISEHNRLYWYRQTLGQGPEFLTYFQNEAQLEKSRLLSDRFSAERPKGSFSTLEIQRTEQGDSAMYLCASSLTGGALISGYTFGSGTRLTVV.

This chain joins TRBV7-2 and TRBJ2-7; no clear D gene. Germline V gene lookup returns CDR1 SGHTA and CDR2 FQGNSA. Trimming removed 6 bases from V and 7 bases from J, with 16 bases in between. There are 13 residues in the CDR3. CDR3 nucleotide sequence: TGTGCCAGCAGTTCCCAAGGGTTTTGGGAGCAGTACTTC. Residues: CASSSQGFWEQYF.

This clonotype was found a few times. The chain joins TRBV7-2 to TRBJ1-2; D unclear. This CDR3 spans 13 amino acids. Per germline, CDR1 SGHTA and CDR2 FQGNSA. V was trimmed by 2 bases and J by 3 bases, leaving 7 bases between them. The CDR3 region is CASSLPADYGYTF. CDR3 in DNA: TGTGCCAGCAGCTTACCCGCAGACTATGGCTACACCTTC.

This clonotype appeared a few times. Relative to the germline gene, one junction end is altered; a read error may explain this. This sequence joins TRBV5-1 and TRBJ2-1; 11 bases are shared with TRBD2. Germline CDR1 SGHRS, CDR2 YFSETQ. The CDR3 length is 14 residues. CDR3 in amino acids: CASSGTSGYNEQFF. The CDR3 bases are TGTGCCAGCAGTGGGACTAGCGGTTACAATGAGCAGTTCTTC.

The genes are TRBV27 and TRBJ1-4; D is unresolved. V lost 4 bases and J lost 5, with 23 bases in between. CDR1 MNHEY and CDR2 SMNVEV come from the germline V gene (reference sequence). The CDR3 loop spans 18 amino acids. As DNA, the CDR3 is TGTGCCAGCAGTTCTCAACCTCACCCCGGGAGGAGAAATGAAAAACTGTTTTTT. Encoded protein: CASSSQPHPGRRNEKLFF.

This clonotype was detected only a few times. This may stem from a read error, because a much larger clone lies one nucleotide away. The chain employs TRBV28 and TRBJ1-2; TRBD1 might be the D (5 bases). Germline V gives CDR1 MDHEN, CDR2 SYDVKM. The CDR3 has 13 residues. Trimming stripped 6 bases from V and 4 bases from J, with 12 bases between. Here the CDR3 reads CASRCDSRYGYTF. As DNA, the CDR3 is TGTGCCAGCAGATGCGACAGCCGCTATGGCTACACCTTC.

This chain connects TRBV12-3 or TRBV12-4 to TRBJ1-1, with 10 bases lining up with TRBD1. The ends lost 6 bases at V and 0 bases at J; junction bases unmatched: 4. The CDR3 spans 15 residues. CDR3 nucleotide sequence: TGTGCCAGCAGGCCGGGACAGGGGATGAACACTGAAGCTTTCTTT. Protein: CASRPGQGMNTEAFF.

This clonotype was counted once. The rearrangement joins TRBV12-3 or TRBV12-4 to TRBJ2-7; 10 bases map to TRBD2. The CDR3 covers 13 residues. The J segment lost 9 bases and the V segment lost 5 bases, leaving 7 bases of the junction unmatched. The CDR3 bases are TGTGCCAGCAGTCTCGGACTAGCGGCCAGGCAGTACTTC. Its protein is CASSLGLAARQYF.

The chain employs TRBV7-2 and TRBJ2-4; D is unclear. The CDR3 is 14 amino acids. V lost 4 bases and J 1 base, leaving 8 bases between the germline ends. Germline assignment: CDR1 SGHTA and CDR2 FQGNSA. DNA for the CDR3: TGTGCCAGCAGCTCGAATAGGGCCAAAAACATTCAGTACTTC. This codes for CASSSNRAKNIQYF.

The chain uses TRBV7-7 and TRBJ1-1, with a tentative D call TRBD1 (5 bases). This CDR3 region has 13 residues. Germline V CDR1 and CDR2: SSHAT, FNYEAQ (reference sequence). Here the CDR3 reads CVSSRDRNTEAFF. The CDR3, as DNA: TGTGTTAGCAGCCGCGACAGAAACACTGAAGCTTTCTTT.